This T cell receptor (beta chain) stems from a study of shared clonotypes between healthy human individuals. With 5 bases removed from V and 4 bases from J, the gap between germline ends came to 11 bases. Germline assignment: CDR1 MNHEY and CDR2 SVGAGI. CDR3 length equals 14 residues. Several immunoSEQ plates held equal portions of the genomic DNA taken from each subset. This table comes from immunoSEQ multiplex PCR, and its TCRdb copy is limited to in-frame clones, with some not included. The repertoire holds over 2 million clones, with around 93% as singletons. The genes are TRBV6-5 and TRBJ1-4; D possibly corresponds to TRBD1 (5 bases). Source material: naive CD4+ T cells from PBMCs. Regarding subset: CD45RA+ positively selected. This TCR was recovered from a man in his late teens or twenties in good health. Some clones in this sample may be carry-over from other donors' samples. CDR3 nucleotides: TGTGCCAGCAGTCGGGGGAGGTTTAATGAAAAACTGTTTTTT. It specifies CASSRGRFNEKLFF.